This T cell receptor (beta chain) was sequenced in a study of OX40 agonist ivuxolimab in advanced cancers. Study-level information: Antecedent anti-PD-1, anti-PD-L1 or anti-CTLA-4 therapy was permissible, with roughly 40% having received some. Study-wide results and caveats: Among the lowest peripheral clonal expansion occurred in 0.1-3.0 mg/kg partial responders.

On this clone itself: Its specificity is not known.

Exclusion applied to patients with autoimmune disease history or systemic immunosuppression. Data came from immunoSEQ multiplex PCR; TCRdb stores just in-frame clones and leaves some out. This sample has over 85,000 clones, with around four fifths found just once. The clonotype comes from an adult with an advanced solid tumor such as melanoma, head and neck, liver or kidney cancer. The sample consisted of CD4+ or CD8+ T cells sorted from blood, taken in a trial of the OX40 agonist ivuxolimab.

The CDR3 sequence: CASSPFRESLSTDTQYF. The CDR3 nucleotides read TGTGCCAGCAGTCCTTTTAGAGAGAGTCTTAGCACAGATACGCAGTATTTT. V gene TRBV27 combines with J gene TRBJ2-3; D uncertain. Germline CDR1 reads MNHEY; CDR2 reads SMNVEV (reference sequence). CDR3 length equals 17 residues. V was shortened by 5 bases and J by 0 bases, with 18 bases between the two germline ends.